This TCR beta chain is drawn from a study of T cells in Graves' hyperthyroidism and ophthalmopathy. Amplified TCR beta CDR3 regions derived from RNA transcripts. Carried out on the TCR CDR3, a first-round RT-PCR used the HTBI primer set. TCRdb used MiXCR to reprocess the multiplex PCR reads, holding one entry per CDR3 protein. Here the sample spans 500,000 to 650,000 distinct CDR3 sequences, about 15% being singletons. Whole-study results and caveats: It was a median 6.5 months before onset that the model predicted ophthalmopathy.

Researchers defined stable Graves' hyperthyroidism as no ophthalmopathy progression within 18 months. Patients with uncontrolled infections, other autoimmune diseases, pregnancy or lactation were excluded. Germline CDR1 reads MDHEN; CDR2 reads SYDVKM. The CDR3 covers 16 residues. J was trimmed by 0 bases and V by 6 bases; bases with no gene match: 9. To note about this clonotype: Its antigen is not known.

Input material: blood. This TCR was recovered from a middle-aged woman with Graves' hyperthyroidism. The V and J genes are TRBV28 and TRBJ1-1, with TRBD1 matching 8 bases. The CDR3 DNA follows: TGTGCCAGCAGGACCCCGGGACAGGCGATGAACACTGAAGCTTTCTTT. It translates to CASRTPGQAMNTEAFF.